This T cell receptor (beta chain) was obtained from a study of cytomegalovirus exposure and HLA in healthy donors. Turning to the study itself: Early released data had about 85 million unique TCRs, all coming from HLA-typed donors.

This clone was seen a single time. Its antigen is unknown. This CDR3 is also generated by other DNA sequences in the sample. V lost 3 bases, J lost 0 bases, and 2 bases stayed unmatched. Per germline, CDR1 MGHDK and CDR2 SYGVNS. The CDR3 length is 16 residues. Study results and caveats: A later analysis showed HLA-associated TCR beta chains outstripping equally common others in clonal expansion. What a later analysis showed was that several of the most significant clusters appeared linked to common viral pathogens.

Researchers ran the PCR with 60 Vbeta and 13 Jbeta primers. Per the authors' pipeline: As a later analysis found, there were tens of millions of unique TCR beta chains, of which some 10 million were shared. TCRdb keeps only in-frame clones here, not all; method: immunoSEQ multiplex PCR. V, J and clone size are those of that table, while D and trimming were read from the DNA. Of about 82,000 clones detected, over 65% appear once; the ten largest clones hold 3% to 3.5%. The chain employs TRBV25-1 and TRBJ2-6; 7 nucleotides match TRBD1. This TCR was recovered from a man aged 50 to 60 in good health and CMV-seronegative. The source material was PBMCs. CDR3 sequence: CASSDWTGSGANVLTF. The CDR3 nucleotides read TGTGCCAGCAGTGATTGGACAGGCTCTGGGGCCAACGTCCTGACTTTC. Variable domain in full (rest from reference TRBV25-1 and TRBJ2-6): EADIYQTPRYLVIGTGKKITLECSQTMGHDKMYWYQQDPGMELHLIHYSYGVNSTEKGDLSSESTVSRIRTEHFPLTLESARPSHTSQYLCASSDWTGSGANVLTFGAGSRLTVL.